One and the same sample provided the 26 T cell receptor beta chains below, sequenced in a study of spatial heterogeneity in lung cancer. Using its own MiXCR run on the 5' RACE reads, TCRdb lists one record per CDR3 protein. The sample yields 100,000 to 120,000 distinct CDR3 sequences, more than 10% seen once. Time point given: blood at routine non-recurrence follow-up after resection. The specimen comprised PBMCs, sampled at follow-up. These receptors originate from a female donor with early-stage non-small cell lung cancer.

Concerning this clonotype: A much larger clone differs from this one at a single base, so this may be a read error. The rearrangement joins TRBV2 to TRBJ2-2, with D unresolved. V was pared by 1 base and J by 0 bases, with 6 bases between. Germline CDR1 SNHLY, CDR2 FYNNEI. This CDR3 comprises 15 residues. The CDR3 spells CASSEVDANTGELFF. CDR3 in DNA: TGTGCCAGCAGTGAAGTCGACGCGAACACCGGGGAGCTGTTTTTT.

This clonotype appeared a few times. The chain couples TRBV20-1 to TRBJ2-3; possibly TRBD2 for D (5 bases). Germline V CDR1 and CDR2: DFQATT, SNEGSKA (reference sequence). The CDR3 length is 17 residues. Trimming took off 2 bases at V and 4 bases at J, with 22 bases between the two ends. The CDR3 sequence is CSARSLPRTRMSDTQYF. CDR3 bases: TGCAGTGCTAGATCACTTCCAAGGACTCGCATGTCAGATACGCAGTATTTT.

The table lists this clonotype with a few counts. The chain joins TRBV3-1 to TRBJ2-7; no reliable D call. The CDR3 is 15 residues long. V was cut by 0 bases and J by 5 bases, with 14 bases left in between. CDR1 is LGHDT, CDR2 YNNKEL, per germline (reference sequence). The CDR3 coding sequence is TGTGCCAGCAGCCAAGATCTTCGGCAGGTCGACGAGCAGTACTTC. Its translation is CASSQDLRQVDEQYF.

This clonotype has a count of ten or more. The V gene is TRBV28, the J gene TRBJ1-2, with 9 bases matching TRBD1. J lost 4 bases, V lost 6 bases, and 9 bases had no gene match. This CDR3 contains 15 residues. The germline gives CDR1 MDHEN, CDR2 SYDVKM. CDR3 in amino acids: CASRIGTGLIYGYTF. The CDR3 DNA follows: TGTGCCAGCAGAATAGGGACAGGGCTAATCTATGGCTACACCTTC.

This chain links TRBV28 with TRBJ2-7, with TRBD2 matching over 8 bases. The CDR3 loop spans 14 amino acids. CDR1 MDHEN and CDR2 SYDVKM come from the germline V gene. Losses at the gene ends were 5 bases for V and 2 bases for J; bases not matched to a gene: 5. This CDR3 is CASSTSGATYEQYF. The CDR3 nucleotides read TGTGCCAGCAGTACTAGCGGAGCTACCTACGAGCAGTACTTC.

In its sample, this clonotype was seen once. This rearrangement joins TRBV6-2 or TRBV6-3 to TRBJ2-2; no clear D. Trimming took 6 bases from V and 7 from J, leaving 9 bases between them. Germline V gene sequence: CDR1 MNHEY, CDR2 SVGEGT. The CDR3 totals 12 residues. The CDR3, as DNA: TGTGCCAGCAGATACCGGGTCGGGGAGCTGTTTTTT. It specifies CASRYRVGELFF.

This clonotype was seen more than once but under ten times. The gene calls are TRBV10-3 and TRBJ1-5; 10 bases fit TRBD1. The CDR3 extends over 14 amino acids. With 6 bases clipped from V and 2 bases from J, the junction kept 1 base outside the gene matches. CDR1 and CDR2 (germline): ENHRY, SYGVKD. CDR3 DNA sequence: TGTGCCATCAGGGGGACAGGGGGCAATCAGCCCCAGCATTTT. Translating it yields CAIRGTGGNQPQHF.

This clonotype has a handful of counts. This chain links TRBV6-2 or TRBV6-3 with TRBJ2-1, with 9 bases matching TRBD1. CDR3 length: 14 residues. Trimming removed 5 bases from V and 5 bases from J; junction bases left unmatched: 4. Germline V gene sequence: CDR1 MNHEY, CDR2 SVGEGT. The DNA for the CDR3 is TGTGCCAGCAGTGAACACAGGGGGCACAATGAGCAGTTCTTC. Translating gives CASSEHRGHNEQFF.

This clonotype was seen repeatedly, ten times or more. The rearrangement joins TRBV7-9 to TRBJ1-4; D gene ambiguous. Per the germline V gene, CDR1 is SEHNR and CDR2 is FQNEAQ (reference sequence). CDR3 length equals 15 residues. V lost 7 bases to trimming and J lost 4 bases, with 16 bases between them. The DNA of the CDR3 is TGTGCCAGCACAACGTATCGGGCCCGTAATGAAAAACTGTTTTTT. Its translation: CASTTYRARNEKLFF.

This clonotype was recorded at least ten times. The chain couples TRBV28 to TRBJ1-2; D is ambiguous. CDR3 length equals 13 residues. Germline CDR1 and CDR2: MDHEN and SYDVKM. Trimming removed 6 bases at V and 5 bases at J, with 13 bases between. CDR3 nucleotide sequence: TGTGCCAGCAGGAGGATGTCAACTTATGGCTACACCTTC. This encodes CASRRMSTYGYTF.

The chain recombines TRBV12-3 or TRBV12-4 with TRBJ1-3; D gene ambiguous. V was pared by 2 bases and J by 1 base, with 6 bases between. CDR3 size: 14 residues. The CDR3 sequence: CASSLSSSGNTIYF. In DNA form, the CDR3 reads TGTGCCAGCAGTTTAAGTAGTTCTGGAAACACCATATATTTT.

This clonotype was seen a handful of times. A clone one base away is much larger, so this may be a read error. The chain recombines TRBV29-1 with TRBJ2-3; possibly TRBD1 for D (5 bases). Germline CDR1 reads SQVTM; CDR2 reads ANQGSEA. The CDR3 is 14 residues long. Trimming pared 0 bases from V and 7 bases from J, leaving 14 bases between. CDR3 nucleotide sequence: TGCAGCGTTGAAGAAGGCTCGCGGACAAATACGCAGTATTTT. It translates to CSVEEGSRTNTQYF.

The DNA for the CDR3 is TGTGCCAGCAGCATTGGAGCGGGAGGCGGAGATACGCAGTATTTT. Protein sequence: CASSIGAGGGDTQYF. The V and J genes are TRBV7-2 and TRBJ2-3; the match to TRBD2 covers 9 bases. There are 15 residues in the CDR3. V lost 5 bases to trimming and J lost 5 bases; unmatched junction nucleotides: 8. Germline CDR1 SGHTA, CDR2 FQGNSA.

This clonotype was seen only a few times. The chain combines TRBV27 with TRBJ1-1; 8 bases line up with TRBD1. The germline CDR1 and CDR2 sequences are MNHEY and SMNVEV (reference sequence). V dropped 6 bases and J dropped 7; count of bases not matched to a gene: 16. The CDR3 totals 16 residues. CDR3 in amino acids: CASSEGRGRRVSEAFF. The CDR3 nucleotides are TGTGCCAGCAGCGAGGGCAGGGGGCGGCGGGTCAGTGAAGCTTTCTTT.

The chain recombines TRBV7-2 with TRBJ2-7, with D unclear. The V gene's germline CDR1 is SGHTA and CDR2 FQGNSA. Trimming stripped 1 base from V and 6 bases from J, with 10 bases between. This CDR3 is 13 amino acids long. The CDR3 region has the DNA TGTGCCAGCAGCTTAGATGGTAGCTTCGAGCAGTACGTC. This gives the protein CASSLDGSFEQYV.

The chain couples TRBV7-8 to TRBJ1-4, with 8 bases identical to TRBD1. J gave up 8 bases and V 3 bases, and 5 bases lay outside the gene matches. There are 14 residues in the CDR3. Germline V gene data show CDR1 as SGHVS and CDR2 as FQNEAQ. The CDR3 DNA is TGTGCCAGCAGCTTTGAGGGACAGGAGGAAAAACTGTTTTTT. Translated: CASSFEGQEEKLFF.

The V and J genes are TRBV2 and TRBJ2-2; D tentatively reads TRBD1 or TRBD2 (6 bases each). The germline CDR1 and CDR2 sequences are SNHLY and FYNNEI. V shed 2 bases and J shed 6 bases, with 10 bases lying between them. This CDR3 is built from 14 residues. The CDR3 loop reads CASSEWGAAGELFF. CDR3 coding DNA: TGTGCCAGCAGTGAATGGGGGGCAGCCGGGGAGCTGTTTTTT.

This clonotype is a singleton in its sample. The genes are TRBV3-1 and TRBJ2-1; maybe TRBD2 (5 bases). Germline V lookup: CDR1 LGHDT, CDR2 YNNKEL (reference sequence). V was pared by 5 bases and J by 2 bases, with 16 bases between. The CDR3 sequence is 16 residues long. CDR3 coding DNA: TGTGCCAGCAGCTATCTCTCCGGGAAGGCCTACAATGAGCAGTTCTTC. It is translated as CASSYLSGKAYNEQFF.

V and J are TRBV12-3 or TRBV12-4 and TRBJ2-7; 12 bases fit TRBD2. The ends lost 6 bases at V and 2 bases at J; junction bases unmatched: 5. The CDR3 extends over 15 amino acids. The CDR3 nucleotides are TGTGCCAGCAGGTTGACTAGCGGGAGTCCCTACGAGCAGTACTTC. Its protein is CASRLTSGSPYEQYF.

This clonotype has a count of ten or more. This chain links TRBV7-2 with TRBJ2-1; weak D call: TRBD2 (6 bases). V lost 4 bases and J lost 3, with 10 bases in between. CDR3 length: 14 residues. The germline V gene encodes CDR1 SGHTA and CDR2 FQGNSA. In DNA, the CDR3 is TGTGCCAGCAGCTCGACGGGGGACTACAATGAGCAGTTCTTC. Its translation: CASSSTGDYNEQFF.

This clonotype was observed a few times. CDR3 nucleotide sequence: TGTGCCAGCAGCCCTCGGCAGGGGAGCACCGGGGAGCTGTTTTTT. Protein sequence: CASSPRQGSTGELFF. The J gene is TRBJ2-2, the V gene TRBV11-2, with D possibly matching TRBD1 (6 bases). This CDR3 contains 15 residues. V was pared by 5 bases and J by 4 bases, with 14 bases between. Germline V gene data show CDR1 as SGHAT and CDR2 as FQNNGV.

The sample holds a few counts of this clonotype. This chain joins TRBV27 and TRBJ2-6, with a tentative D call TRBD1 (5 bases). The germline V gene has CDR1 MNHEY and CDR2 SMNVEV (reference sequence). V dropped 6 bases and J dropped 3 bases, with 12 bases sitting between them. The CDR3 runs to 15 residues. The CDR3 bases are TGTGCCAGCAGACCCTACAGGAATGGGGCCAACGTCCTGACTTTC. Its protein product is CASRPYRNGANVLTF. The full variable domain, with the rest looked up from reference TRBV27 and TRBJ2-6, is EAQVTQNPRYLITVTGKKLTVTCSQNMNHEYMSWYRQDPGLGLRQIYYSMNVEVTDKGDVPEGYKVSRKEKRNFPLILESPSPNQTSLYFCASRPYRNGANVLTFGAGSRLTVL.

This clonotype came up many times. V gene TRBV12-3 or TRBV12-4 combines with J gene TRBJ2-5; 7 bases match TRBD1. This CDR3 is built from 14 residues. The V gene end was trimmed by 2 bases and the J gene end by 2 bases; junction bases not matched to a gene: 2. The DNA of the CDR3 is TGTGCCAGCAGTTTATGGACAGGACAAGAGACCCAGTACTTC. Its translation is CASSLWTGQETQYF.

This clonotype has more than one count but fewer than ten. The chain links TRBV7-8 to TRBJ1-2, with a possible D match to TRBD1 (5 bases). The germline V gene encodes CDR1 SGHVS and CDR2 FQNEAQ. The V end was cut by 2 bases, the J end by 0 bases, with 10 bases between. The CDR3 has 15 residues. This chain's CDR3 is CASSLNRLANYGYTF. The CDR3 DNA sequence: TGTGCCAGCAGCTTAAACAGGCTTGCTAACTATGGCTACACCTTC.

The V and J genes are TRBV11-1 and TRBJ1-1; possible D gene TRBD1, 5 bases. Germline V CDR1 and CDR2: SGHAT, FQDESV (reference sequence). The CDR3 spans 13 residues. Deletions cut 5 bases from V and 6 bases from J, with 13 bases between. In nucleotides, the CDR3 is TGTGCCAGCAGCCGGGACCCACCTCCTGAAGCTTTCTTT. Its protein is CASSRDPPPEAFF.

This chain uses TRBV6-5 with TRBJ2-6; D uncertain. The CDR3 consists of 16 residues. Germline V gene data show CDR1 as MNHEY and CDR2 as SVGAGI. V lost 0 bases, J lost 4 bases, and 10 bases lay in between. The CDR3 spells CASSYSERSGANVLTF. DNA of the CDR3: TGTGCCAGCAGTTACTCGGAAAGGTCCGGGGCCAACGTCCTGACTTTC.